This paragraph reports one T cell receptor (beta chain). This record belongs to a study of control samples from healthy donors and cancer patients. Here immunoSEQ multiplex PCR was the method, and the copy in TCRdb shows in-frame clones only, minus some. The sample shows roughly 120,000 clones, around nine tenths of them seen only once. V was trimmed by 8 bases and J by 12 bases, leaving 20 bases between them. The CDR3 runs to 12 residues. Germline-derived CDR1 and CDR2 are MNHNY and SVGAGI (reference sequence). This chain connects TRBV6-6 to TRBJ2-7; D not certain. This TCR came from a man in his forties or fifties in good health. Sequenced material: blood. The CDR3 DNA is TGTGCCAGCGCCTCCGGCCCCTCCGCTCTGTACTTC. Protein product: CASASGPSALYF.